These T cell receptor beta chains were read from a single sample in a study of T cell responses to AZD1222 COVID-19 vaccine. Sequencing used immunoSEQ multiplex PCR; TCRdb keeps in-frame clones, though not all of them. The table lists about 140,000 clones, 80% to 95% of them singletons. This material consisted of peripheral blood, taken on day 0 of AZD1222 vaccination. These receptors were taken from an adult in good health. CDR3s include the opening cysteine and the closing phenylalanine or tryptophan. D genes are given only for firm matches. Not all rows give a size; the values are once, few, many and, for expanded clones, a class.

>-|TRBJ1-2|-|TRBV7-2
CASSLEGTSGYGYTF
TGTGCCAGCAGCTTAGAGGGGACCTCCGGCTATGGCTACACCTTC
>-|TRBJ1-1|-|TRBV20-1
CSASAPRGLGAFF
TGCAGTGCTAGTGCCCCCCGAGGGTTGGGTGCTTTCTTT
>-|TRBJ2-1|-|TRBV28
CASRSSRNEQFF
TGTGCCAGCAGAAGCAGCAGGAATGAGCAGTTCTTC
>-|TRBJ2-3|TRBD2|TRBV5-1
CASSPAGGYTDTQYF
TGCGCCAGCAGCCCAGCGGGAGGGTACACAGATACGCAGTATTTT
>-|TRBJ1-2|TRBD1|TRBV6-5
CASSSQTGADGYTF
TGTGCCAGCAGCAGTCAGACAGGGGCGGATGGCTACACCTTC
>-|TRBJ1-1|-|TRBV6-4
CASSPDRLNTEAFF
TGTGCCAGCAGTCCTGACAGACTGAACACTGAAGCTTTCTTT
>once|TRBJ1-1|TRBD1|TRBV5-4
CASSFGPGTGSTEAFF
TGTGCCAGCAGCTTCGGTCCCGGGACAGGGAGCACTGAAGCTTTCTTT
>-|TRBJ1-2|TRBD1|TRBV5-1
CASSFTGDNYGYTF
TGCGCCAGCAGCTTTACAGGGGACAACTATGGCTACACCTTC
>-|TRBJ2-3|TRBD2|TRBV7-2
CASSPRLAADTQYF
TGTGCCAGCAGTCCTAGACTAGCGGCAGATACGCAGTATTTT
>-|TRBJ2-5|TRBD1|TRBV29-1
CSVGQGARETQYF
TGCAGCGTCGGACAGGGGGCTCGAGAGACCCAGTACTTC
>-|TRBJ1-2|-|TRBV23-1
CASSQSISVRYGYTF
TGCGCCAGCAGTCAATCGATCTCTGTCCGCTATGGCTACACCTTC
>-|TRBJ1-1|TRBD1|TRBV7-9
CASSLRDRGRAFF
TGTGCCAGCAGCCTACGGGACAGGGGGCGAGCTTTCTTT
>-|TRBJ2-1|TRBD1|TRBV11-3
CASSTGQGIYNEQFF
TGTGCCAGCAGCACGGGACAGGGGATCTACAATGAGCAGTTCTTC
>-|TRBJ2-2|-|TRBV7-7
CASSLALGAGELFF
TGTGCTAGCAGCTTAGCTCTGGGGGCCGGGGAGCTGTTTTTT
>-|TRBJ1-1|-|TRBV10-1
CASSEWRQGIDEAFF
TGCGCCAGCAGTGAGTGGCGGCAGGGAATTGATGAAGCTTTCTTT
>-|TRBJ2-7|-|TRBV2
CASSEVLPGQGISYEQYF
TGTGCCAGCAGTGAGGTACTCCCGGGGCAGGGGATTTCCTACGAGCAGTACTTC
>-|TRBJ2-3|-|TRBV28
CASSSVPDTQYF
TGTGCCAGCAGTTCAGTTCCAGATACGCAGTATTTT
>-|TRBJ1-5|-|TRBV7-8
CASSLDRDQPQHF
TGTGCCAGCAGCTTAGATAGGGATCAGCCCCAGCATTTT
>-|TRBJ1-4|-|TRBV7-8
CASSLGITSTTNEKLFF
TGTGCCAGCAGCTTAGGTATCACATCCACAACTAATGAAAAACTGTTTTTT
>-|TRBJ1-2|TRBD1|TRBV6-6
CASGTALDYTF
TGTGCCAGCGGGACAGCCCTAGATTACACCTTC
>few|TRBJ2-1|TRBD2|TRBV6-4
CASSESSGRVNEQFF
TGTGCCAGCAGTGAAAGTAGCGGGAGGGTTAATGAGCAGTTCTTC
>-|TRBJ2-7|TRBD1|TRBV6-2/TRBV6-3
CASSFWDSSYEQYF
TGTGCCAGCAGTTTCTGGGACAGTTCCTACGAGCAGTACTTC